Listed here is a single TCR beta chain. The antigen is not known. This sample was included in a study of CD4 T cells in relation to SARS-CoV-2 and coronaviruses. Findings and caveats of the study: In around 60% of donors, memory CD4+ clonotypes crossrecognized SARS-CoV-2 and at least one common cold coronavirus spike.

Data came from immunoSEQ multiplex PCR; TCRdb stores just in-frame clones and leaves some out. The table includes around 25,000 clones, about 75% detected once. V trimming: 5 bases; J trimming: 8 bases; junction bases outside the gene matches: 12. The germline V gene encodes CDR1 SGHRS and CDR2 YFSETQ. The CDR3 has 15 residues. The unexposed donors gave CD4+ T cells in about 2010-2019, prior to COVID-19. CD4+ T cells were isolated from the cells after nine to eleven days of culture. As cell numbers allowed, unexposed-donor CD4+ T cells faced SARS-CoV-2 S/N and four cold-coronavirus spikes. On days 3 and 7, cultures got half fresh IL-2 medium.

This sequence was found in a human donor in good health. Sequences were obtained from CD4+ T cells from PBMCs, cultured in vitro. The V and J genes are TRBV5-1 and TRBJ2-1; TRBD2 matches at 8 bases. The CDR3 reads CASRPLAGGGDEQFF. The CDR3 bases are TGCGCCAGCAGACCCCTTGCGGGGGGCGGAGATGAGCAGTTCTTC.